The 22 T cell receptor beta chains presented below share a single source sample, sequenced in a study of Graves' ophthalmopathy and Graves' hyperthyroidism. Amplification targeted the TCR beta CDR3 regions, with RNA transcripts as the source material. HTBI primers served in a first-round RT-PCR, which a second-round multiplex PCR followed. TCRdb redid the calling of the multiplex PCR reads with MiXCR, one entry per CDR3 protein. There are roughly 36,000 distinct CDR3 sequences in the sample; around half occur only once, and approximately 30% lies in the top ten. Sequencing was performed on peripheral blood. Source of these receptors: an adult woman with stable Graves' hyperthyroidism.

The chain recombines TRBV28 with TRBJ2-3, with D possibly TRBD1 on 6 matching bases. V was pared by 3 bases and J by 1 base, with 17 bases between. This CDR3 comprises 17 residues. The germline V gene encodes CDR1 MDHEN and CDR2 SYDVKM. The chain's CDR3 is CASSLDSPFSGTDTQYF. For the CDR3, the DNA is TGTGCCAGCAGTTTGGACAGCCCGTTTTCTGGCACAGATACGCAGTATTTT.

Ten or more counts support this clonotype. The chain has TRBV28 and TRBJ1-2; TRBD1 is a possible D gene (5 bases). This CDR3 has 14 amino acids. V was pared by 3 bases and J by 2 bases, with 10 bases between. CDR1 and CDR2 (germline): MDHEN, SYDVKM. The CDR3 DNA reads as TGTGCCAGCAGTTTGACAGACTACAACTATGGCTACACCTTC. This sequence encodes CASSLTDYNYGYTF.

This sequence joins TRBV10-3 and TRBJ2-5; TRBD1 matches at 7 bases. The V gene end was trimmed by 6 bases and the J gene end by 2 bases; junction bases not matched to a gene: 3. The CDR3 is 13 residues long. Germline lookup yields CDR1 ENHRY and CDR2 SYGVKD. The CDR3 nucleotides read TGTGCCATCAGGCCGGGACAGCAAGAGACCCAGTACTTC. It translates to CAIRPGQQETQYF.

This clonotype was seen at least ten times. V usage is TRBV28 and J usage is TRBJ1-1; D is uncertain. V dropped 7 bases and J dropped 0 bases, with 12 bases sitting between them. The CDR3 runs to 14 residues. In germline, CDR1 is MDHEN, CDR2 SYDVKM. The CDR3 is CASMGEGVNTEAFF. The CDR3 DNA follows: TGTGCCAGCATGGGAGAGGGCGTGAACACTGAAGCTTTCTTT.

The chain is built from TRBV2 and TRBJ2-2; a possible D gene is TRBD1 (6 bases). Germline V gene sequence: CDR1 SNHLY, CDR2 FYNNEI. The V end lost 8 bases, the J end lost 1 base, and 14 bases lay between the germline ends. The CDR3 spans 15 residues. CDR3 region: CASFGQGLNTGELFF. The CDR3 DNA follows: TGTGCCAGCTTCGGTCAGGGGCTGAACACCGGGGAGCTGTTTTTT.

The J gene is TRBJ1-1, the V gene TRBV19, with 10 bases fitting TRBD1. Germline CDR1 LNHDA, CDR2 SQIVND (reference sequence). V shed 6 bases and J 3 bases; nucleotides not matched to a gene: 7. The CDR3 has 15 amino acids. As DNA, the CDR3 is TGTGCCAGTAGCCTGACAGGGGGCTTAGACACTGAAGCTTTCTTT. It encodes CASSLTGGLDTEAFF. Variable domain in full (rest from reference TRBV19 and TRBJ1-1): DGGITQSPKYLFRKEGQNVTLSCEQNLNHDAMYWYRQDPGQGLRLIYYSQIVNDFQKGDIAEGYSVSREKKESFPLTVTSAQKNPTAFYLCASSLTGGLDTEAFFGQGTRLTVV.

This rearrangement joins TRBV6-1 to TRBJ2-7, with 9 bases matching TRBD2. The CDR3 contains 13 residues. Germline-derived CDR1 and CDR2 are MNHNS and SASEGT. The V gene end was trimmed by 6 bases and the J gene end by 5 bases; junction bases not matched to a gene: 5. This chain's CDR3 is CASSGLAFDEQYF. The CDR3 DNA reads TGTGCCAGCAGCGGACTAGCGTTCGACGAGCAGTACTTC.

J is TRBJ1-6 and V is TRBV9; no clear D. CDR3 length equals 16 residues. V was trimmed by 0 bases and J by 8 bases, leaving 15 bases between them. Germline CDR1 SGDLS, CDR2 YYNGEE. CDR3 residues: CASSVGAAAPDSPLHF. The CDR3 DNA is TGTGCCAGCAGCGTAGGGGCGGCCGCCCCGGATTCACCCCTCCACTTT.

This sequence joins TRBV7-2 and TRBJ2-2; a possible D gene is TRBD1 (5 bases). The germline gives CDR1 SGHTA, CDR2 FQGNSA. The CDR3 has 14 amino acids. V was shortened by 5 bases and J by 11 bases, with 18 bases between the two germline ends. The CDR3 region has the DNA TGTGCCAGCAGCCCGGACATCCAGACGCGAGAGCTGTTTTTT. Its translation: CASSPDIQTRELFF.

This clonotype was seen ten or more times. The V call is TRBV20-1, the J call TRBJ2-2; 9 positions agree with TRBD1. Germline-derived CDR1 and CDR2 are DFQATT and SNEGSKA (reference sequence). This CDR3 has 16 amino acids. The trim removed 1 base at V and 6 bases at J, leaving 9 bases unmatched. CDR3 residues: CSARGLDRGGAGELFF. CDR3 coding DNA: TGCAGTGCTAGAGGGCTGGACAGGGGAGGGGCCGGGGAGCTGTTTTTT.

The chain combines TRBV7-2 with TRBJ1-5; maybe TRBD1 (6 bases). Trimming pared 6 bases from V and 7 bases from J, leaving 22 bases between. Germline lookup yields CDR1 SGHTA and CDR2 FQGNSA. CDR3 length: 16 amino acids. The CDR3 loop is CASSKTGPHGGQPQHF. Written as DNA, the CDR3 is TGTGCCAGCAGTAAAACAGGGCCACACGGAGGACAGCCCCAGCATTTT. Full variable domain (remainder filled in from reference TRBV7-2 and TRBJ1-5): GAGVSQSPSNKVTEKGKDVELRCDPISGHTALYWYRQSLGQGLEFLIYFQGNSAPDKSGLPSDRFSAERTGGSVSTLTIQRTQQEDSAVYLCASSKTGPHGGQPQHFGDGTRLSIL.

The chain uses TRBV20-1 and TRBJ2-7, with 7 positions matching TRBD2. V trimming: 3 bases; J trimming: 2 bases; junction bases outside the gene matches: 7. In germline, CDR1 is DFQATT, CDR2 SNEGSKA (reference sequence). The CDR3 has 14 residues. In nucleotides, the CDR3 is TGCAGTGCTAGGCCACCAGCGGGGACCTACGAGCAGTACTTC. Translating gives CSARPPAGTYEQYF.

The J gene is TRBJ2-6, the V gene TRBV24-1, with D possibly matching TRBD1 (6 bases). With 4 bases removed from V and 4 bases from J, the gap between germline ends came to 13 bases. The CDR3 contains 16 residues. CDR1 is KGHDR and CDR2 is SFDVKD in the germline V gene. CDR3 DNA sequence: TGTGCCACCAGTGACCCAACAGGGCCCGGGGCCAACGTCCTGACTTTC. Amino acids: CATSDPTGPGANVLTF.

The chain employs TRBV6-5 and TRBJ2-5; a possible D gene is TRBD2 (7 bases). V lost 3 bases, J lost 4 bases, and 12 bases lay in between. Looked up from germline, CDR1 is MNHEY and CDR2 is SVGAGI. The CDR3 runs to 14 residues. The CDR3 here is CASSYGGGRETQYF. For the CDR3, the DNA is TGTGCCAGCAGTTATGGGGGGGGCAGAGAGACCCAGTACTTC.

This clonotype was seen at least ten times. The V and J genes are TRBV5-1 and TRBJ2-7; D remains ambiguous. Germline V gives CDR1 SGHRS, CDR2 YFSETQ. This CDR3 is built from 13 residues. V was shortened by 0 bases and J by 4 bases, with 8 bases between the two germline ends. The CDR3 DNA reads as TGCGCCAGCAGCTTGGGACCCCAATACGAGCAGTACTTC. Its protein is CASSLGPQYEQYF.

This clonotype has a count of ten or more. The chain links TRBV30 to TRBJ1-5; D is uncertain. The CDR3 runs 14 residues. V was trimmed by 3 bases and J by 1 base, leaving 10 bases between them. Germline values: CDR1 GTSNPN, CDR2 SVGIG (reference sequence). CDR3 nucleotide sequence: TGTGCCTGGAGCGGGGAACGAAGCAATCAGCCCCAGCATTTT. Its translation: CAWSGERSNQPQHF.

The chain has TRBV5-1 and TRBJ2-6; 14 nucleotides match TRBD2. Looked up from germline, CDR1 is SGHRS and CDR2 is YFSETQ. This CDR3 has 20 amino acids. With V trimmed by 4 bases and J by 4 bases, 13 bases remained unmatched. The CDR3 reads CASSGIGTSGSRLGANVLTF. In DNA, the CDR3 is TGCGCCAGCAGCGGAATCGGGACTAGCGGGAGTCGCTTAGGGGCCAACGTCCTGACTTTC. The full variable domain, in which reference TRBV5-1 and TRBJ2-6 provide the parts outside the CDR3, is KAGVTQTPRYLIKTRGQQVTLSCSPISGHRSVSWYQQTPGQGLQFLFEYFSETQRNKGNFPGRFSGRQFSNSRSEMNVSTLELGDSALYLCASSGIGTSGSRLGANVLTFGAGSRLTVL.

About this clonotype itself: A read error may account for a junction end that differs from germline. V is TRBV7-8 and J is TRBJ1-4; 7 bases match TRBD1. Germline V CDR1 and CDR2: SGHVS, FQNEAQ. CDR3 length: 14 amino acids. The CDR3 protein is CASSPTGAVENLSF. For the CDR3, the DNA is TGTGCCAGCAGTCCCACAGGGGCGGTTGAAAACCTGTCTTTT.

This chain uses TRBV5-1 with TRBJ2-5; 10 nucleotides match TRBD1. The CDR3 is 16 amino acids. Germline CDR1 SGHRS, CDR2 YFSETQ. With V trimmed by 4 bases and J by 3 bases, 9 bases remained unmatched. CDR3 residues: CASSVGQGIEEETQYF. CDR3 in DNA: TGCGCCAGCAGCGTGGGACAGGGGATCGAAGAAGAGACCCAGTACTTC. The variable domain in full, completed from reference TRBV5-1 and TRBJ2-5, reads KAGVTQTPRYLIKTRGQQVTLSCSPISGHRSVSWYQQTPGQGLQFLFEYFSETQRNKGNFPGRFSGRQFSNSRSEMNVSTLELGDSALYLCASSVGQGIEEETQYFGPGTRLLVL.

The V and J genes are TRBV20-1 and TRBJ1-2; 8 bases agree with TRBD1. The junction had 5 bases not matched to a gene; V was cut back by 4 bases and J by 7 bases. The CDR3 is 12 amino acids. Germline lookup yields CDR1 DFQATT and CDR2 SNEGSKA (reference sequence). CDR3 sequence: CSAKQGAGGYTF. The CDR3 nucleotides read TGCAGTGCTAAGCAGGGGGCGGGTGGCTACACCTTC.

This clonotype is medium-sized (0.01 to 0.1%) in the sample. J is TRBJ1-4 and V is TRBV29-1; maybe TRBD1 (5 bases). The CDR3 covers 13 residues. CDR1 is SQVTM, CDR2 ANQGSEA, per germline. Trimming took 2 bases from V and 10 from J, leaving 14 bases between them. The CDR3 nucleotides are TGCAGCGTTGAAAGACCCCGGGACGGAAAACTGTTTTTT. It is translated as CSVERPRDGKLFF.

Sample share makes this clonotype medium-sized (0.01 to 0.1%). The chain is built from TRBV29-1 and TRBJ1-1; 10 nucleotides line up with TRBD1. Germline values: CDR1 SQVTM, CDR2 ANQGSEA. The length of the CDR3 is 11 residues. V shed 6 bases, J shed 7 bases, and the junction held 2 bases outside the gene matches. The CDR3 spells CSVDRGLEAFF. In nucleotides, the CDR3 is TGCAGCGTCGACAGGGGGCTTGAAGCTTTCTTT.